This TCR beta chain came from a study of blood T cell repertoires in COVID-19. Whole-study context: Sites across the United States, Italy and Spain contributed samples from acute and convalescent COVID-19. T cells, B-cell-depleted T cells, or PBMCs supplied cDNA or gDNA.

Germline lookup yields CDR1 LNHDA and CDR2 SQIVND (reference sequence). V was shortened by 2 bases and J by 4 bases, with 14 bases between the two germline ends. The CDR3 extends over 15 amino acids. As originally analysed: Researchers report that nucleated cell counts were estimated from reference gene primer amplification. The assay was immunoSEQ multiplex PCR, and TCRdb's table has in-frame clones only and misses some. The V and J calls and clone size are taken from that table; D and trimming were inferred from the DNA. The top ten hold about a tenth of the sample, which has tens of thousands of clones, about 88% seen once.

The origin of this receptor is a human donor in a cohort sampled during active COVID-19. The specimen sequenced was peripheral blood. The V call is TRBV19, the J call TRBJ1-1; tentatively, D is TRBD1 (5 bases). The CDR3 DNA follows: TGTGCCAGTAGTATAAGGTCCCAAGGGGCCACTGAAGCTTTCTTT. Translating gives CASSIRSQGATEAFF.